Detailed here is one T cell receptor (beta chain). Its specificity is not known. This CDR3 is built from 13 residues. The J segment lost 8 bases and the V segment lost 8 bases, leaving 11 bases of the junction unmatched. The V gene's germline CDR1 is SNHLY and CDR2 FYNNEI. The data originate from a study of cytomegalovirus exposure and HLA in healthy donors. PCR employed 60 Vbeta and 13 Jbeta primers. The data were produced by immunoSEQ multiplex PCR, yet TCRdb's version contains in-frame clones alone and is incomplete. The data contain roughly 120,000 clones, around 70% of them singletons. Whole-study results and caveats: By HLA locus, TCR association rates varied in a later analysis, with DRB1 showing the most and HLA-C the fewest. Later analysis identified several of the most significant clusters that appeared linked to common viral pathogens. It was around 160 TCR beta chains that were listed as cytomegalovirus-associated.

V gene TRBV2 combines with J gene TRBJ1-2; TRBD1 matches at 7 bases. The sequence came from a man aged 25 to 40 in good health and CMV-seropositive. Sequencing was performed on PBMCs. CDR3 in DNA: TGTGCCAGCGCTAGGGACAGCGACTTCGGCTACACCTTC. Protein product: CASARDSDFGYTF.